This T cell receptor (beta chain) originates from a study of shared clonotypes between healthy human individuals. Study in general: The donor pool was made up of a couple of women and three men aged 18 to 49. Study-level points and caveats: Among the subsets, naive ones generally showed larger estimated richness than memory ones. Non-shared clonotypes had lower generation probabilities than clonotypes shared by all four sorted-subset donors.

Comment on this clone: Antigen unknown.

CDR1 and CDR2 (germline): SGHRS, YFSETQ. V dropped 2 bases and J dropped 6; count of bases not matched to a gene: 12. CDR3 size: 16 residues. Around 220 ng DNA, 30,000 or so T cell genomes, went into each sorted-subset replicate PCR. Some clones are missing from TCRdb's copy, which holds only in-frame ones; the method was immunoSEQ multiplex PCR. The sample has a few million clones; around 95% are singletons. Sequencing used naive CD4+ T cells sorted from blood. The subset denotes: CD45RA+ positively selected. This clonotype was obtained from a man aged 18 to 29 in good health. This rearrangement joins TRBV5-1 to TRBJ2-7, with 9 bases lining up with TRBD1. As DNA, the CDR3 is TGCGCCAGCAGCTTTTATCCGGGACAGGGCGGGGTCGAGCAGTACTTC. It encodes CASSFYPGQGGVEQYF.